Listed here are 20 T cell receptor beta chains from one sample, sequenced in a study of T cell repertoires in cytomegalovirus infection. Via MiXCR, TCRdb re-called the reads, giving one row per CDR3 protein. The table records roughly 200,000 distinct CDR3 sequences, about a sixth of them present only once. The sequenced sample consisted of CD8+ T cells from PBMCs. The receptors stem from a human donor in good health (CMV status not recorded). Some clones in this sample may be carry-over from other donors' samples.

The V call is TRBV12-3 or TRBV12-4, the J call TRBJ2-5, with D possibly being TRBD2 (6 bases). The CDR3 loop spans 14 amino acids. Trimming stripped 6 bases from V and 0 bases from J, with 11 bases between. For the CDR3, the DNA is TGTGCCAGCAGGCGGGGCGGGTACCAAGAGACCCAGTACTTC. Protein product: CASRRGGYQETQYF.

The chain joins TRBV6-2 or TRBV6-3 to TRBJ2-1; a weak D match, TRBD2 (5 bases). Germline loops: CDR1 MNHEY, CDR2 SVGEGT. V was shortened by 6 bases and J by 2 bases, with 8 bases between the two germline ends. This CDR3 region has 13 residues. CDR3: CASSSGTYNEQFF. CDR3 DNA: TGTGCCAGCAGCTCCGGGACCTACAATGAGCAGTTCTTC.

This clonotype has just a few counts. J is TRBJ1-1 and V is TRBV5-1; D unclear. The V end was cut by 3 bases, the J end by 1 base, with 10 bases between. CDR3 length: 14 residues. The germline V gene has CDR1 SGHRS and CDR2 YFSETQ. CDR3 region: CASSSLGENTEAFF. CDR3 bases: TGCGCCAGCAGCTCGTTGGGAGAGAACACTGAAGCTTTCTTT. Variable domain in full (rest from reference TRBV5-1 and TRBJ1-1): KAGVTQTPRYLIKTRGQQVTLSCSPISGHRSVSWYQQTPGQGLQFLFEYFSETQRNKGNFPGRFSGRQFSNSRSEMNVSTLELGDSALYLCASSSLGENTEAFFGQGTRLTVV.

This clonotype was found a few times. This sequence joins TRBV6-1 and TRBJ1-1; 7 positions match TRBD1. Germline V gene data show CDR1 as MNHNS and CDR2 as SASEGT. The CDR3 has 13 amino acids. J lost 11 bases, V lost 5 bases, and 11 bases had no gene match. CDR3 coding DNA: TGTGCCAGCAGTCCTCGACAGGGAGTTGAGGCTTTCTTT. The encoded protein is CASSPRQGVEAFF.

The chain has TRBV7-9 and TRBJ2-7, with D perhaps matching TRBD1 (6 bases). Trimming stripped 0 bases from V and 0 bases from J, with 12 bases between. The CDR3 loop spans 16 amino acids. Germline V gives CDR1 SEHNR, CDR2 FQNEAQ (reference sequence). CDR3 DNA sequence: TGTGCCAGCAGCTTAGCCTCTGACAGGAGCTCCTACGAGCAGTACTTC. It codes for CASSLASDRSSYEQYF. The whole variable domain, remainder taken from reference TRBV7-9 and TRBJ2-7, is DTGVSQNPRHKITKRGQNVTFRCDPISEHNRLYWYRQTLGQGPEFLTYFQNEAQLEKSRLLSDRFSAERPKGSFSTLEIQRTEQGDSAMYLCASSLASDRSSYEQYFGPGTRLTVT.

This clonotype was counted between two and nine times. The chain carries TRBV4-3 and TRBJ1-1; D not resolved. CDR3 size: 15 residues. Germline assignment: CDR1 LGHNA and CDR2 YSLEER. V was clipped by 0 bases and J by 7 bases, with 15 bases between them. The CDR3 loop reads CASSQDTGRLNEAFF. Written as DNA, the CDR3 is TGCGCCAGCAGCCAAGATACGGGAAGGCTGAATGAAGCTTTCTTT.

This clonotype was found a few times. V is TRBV7-2 and J is TRBJ1-1, with D maybe TRBD1 (5 bases). This CDR3 is built from 15 residues. V was cut by 4 bases and J by 3 bases, with 15 bases left in between. The V gene's germline CDR1 is SGHTA and CDR2 FQGNSA. CDR3 bases: TGTGCCAGCAGCTCGAGCCCGGGGGATTACACTGAAGCTTTCTTT. Translated: CASSSSPGDYTEAFF.

This clonotype was observed a handful of times. V gene TRBV29-1 combines with J gene TRBJ2-7; D possibly uses TRBD1 or TRBD2 (5 bases each). This CDR3 is 14 amino acids long. The V end lost 5 bases, the J end lost 2 bases, and 16 bases lay between the germline ends. Germline V lookup: CDR1 SQVTM, CDR2 ANQGSEA. The CDR3 region is CSVWNGTVTYEQYF. CDR3 nucleotide sequence: TGCAGCGTTTGGAACGGGACGGTCACCTACGAGCAGTACTTC.

This clonotype was observed at least ten times. The genes are TRBV9 and TRBJ2-4; D unresolved. This CDR3 comprises 13 residues. CDR1 is SGDLS, CDR2 YYNGEE, per germline. V dropped 3 bases and J dropped 5 bases, with 9 bases sitting between them. CDR3 bases: TGTGCCAGCAGCGCCTCCAATCAAAACATTCAGTACTTC. This encodes CASSASNQNIQYF.

The chain couples TRBV4-3 to TRBJ1-3, with no clear D. Per the germline V gene, CDR1 is LGHNA and CDR2 is YSLEER. The V end was cut by 0 bases, the J end by 2 bases, with 11 bases between. This CDR3 region has 16 residues. CDR3 loop: CASSQEGDRTGNTIYF. The CDR3 DNA is TGCGCCAGCAGCCAAGAAGGCGATAGAACTGGAAACACCATATATTTT.

The gene calls are TRBV2 and TRBJ1-1; 10 bases are shared with TRBD1. Looked up from germline, CDR1 is SNHLY and CDR2 is FYNNEI. J was trimmed by 3 bases and V by 7 bases; bases with no gene match: 5. The CDR3 covers 14 residues. CDR3 protein: CASTQDRGHTEAFF. The CDR3 bases are TGTGCCAGCACCCAAGACAGGGGGCACACTGAAGCTTTCTTT.

This clonotype was seen only a few times. The V call is TRBV14, the J call TRBJ2-6; tentatively, D is TRBD1 or TRBD2 (5 bases each). The CDR3 is 20 amino acids. The V gene lost 0 bases and the J gene lost 0 bases, with 18 bases spanning the gap. Germline CDR1 is SGHDN and CDR2 is FVKESK. CDR3 loop: CASSQERERDSSSGANVLTF. CDR3 nucleotide sequence: TGTGCCAGCAGCCAAGAAAGGGAGAGAGACAGCAGCTCTGGGGCCAACGTCCTGACTTTC.

In its sample, this clonotype was seen a few times. The chain couples TRBV29-1 to TRBJ2-7; D is unclear. The V and J ends lost 4 bases and 3 bases respectively, with 7 bases between them. The germline gives CDR1 SQVTM, CDR2 ANQGSEA. The CDR3 totals 11 residues. Here the CDR3 DNA reads TGCAGCGTTGCTTTGGACTACGAGCAGTACTTC. Translated: CSVALDYEQYF.

This clonotype has a handful of counts. V is TRBV20-1 and J is TRBJ2-7; 8 bases are shared with TRBD1. The germline CDR1 and CDR2 sequences are DFQATT and SNEGSKA (reference sequence). This CDR3 region has 13 residues. Trimming cost V 6 bases and J 4 bases; bases outside gene matches: 8. CDR3 in amino acids: CSALWTGRYEQYF. As DNA, the CDR3 is TGCAGTGCGCTGTGGACAGGGAGGTACGAGCAGTACTTC.

The V and J genes are TRBV27 and TRBJ2-1; 11 bases fit TRBD1. The V gene end was trimmed by 6 bases and the J gene end by 9 bases; junction bases not matched to a gene: 13. CDR3 length: 16 residues. From germline, CDR1 is MNHEY and CDR2 SMNVEV (reference sequence). CDR3 residues: CASSSTGQGAWGEQFF. The CDR3, as DNA: TGTGCCAGCAGCAGTACCGGACAGGGGGCATGGGGTGAGCAGTTCTTC.

The chain employs TRBV5-6 and TRBJ1-1, with D unclear. This CDR3 region has 11 residues. Germline V gene lookup returns CDR1 SGHDT and CDR2 YYEEEE. Between the trimmed V and J ends, which lost 4 bases and 6 bases, there was a span of 7 bases. The CDR3 sequence is CASSPYAEAFF. The CDR3, as DNA: TGTGCCAGCAGCCCATACGCTGAAGCTTTCTTT.

This rearrangement joins TRBV27 to TRBJ1-4; D is unresolved. From germline, CDR1 is MNHEY and CDR2 SMNVEV (reference sequence). CDR3 length equals 15 residues. V lost 0 bases, J lost 4 bases, and 9 bases lay in between. CDR3 coding DNA: TGTGCCAGCAGTTTATCGACGGCCGGTAATGAAAAACTGTTTTTT. Translation: CASSLSTAGNEKLFF.

The chain carries TRBV19 and TRBJ1-2; 8 bases line up with TRBD1. In germline, CDR1 is LNHDA, CDR2 SQIVND (reference sequence). The CDR3 sequence is 14 residues long. Trimming at V came to 2 bases and at J to 3 bases, leaving 2 bases not matched to a gene. CDR3 DNA sequence: TGTGCCAGTAGTATACAGGGGGCGGACTATGGCTACACCTTC. This codes for CASSIQGADYGYTF.

Only one count was recorded for this clonotype. The genes are TRBV14 and TRBJ2-7; possibly TRBD1 for D (6 bases). Germline CDR1 is SGHDN and CDR2 is FVKESK. Trimming cost V 4 bases and J 2 bases, with 12 bases left between them. This CDR3 spans 14 amino acids. CDR3 loop: CASSLRGSTYEQYF. The CDR3 DNA reads as TGTGCCAGCAGCCTCAGGGGCTCAACCTACGAGCAGTACTTC.

This clonotype was counted many times. The rearrangement joins TRBV7-2 to TRBJ1-5; D unclear. The CDR3 is made up of 13 amino acids. Looked up from germline, CDR1 is SGHTA and CDR2 is FQGNSA. Trimming took off 0 bases at V and 7 bases at J, with 7 bases between the two ends. CDR3 coding DNA: TGTGCCAGCAGCTTAGCTTCGGGACAGCCCCAGCATTTT. Protein sequence: CASSLASGQPQHF.